Listed here are 32 T cell receptor beta chains from one sample, sequenced in a study of T cell changes during pregnancy in multiple sclerosis. Here immunoSEQ multiplex PCR was the method, and the copy in TCRdb shows in-frame clones only, minus some. The repertoire has approximately 100,000 clones, over 85% of them found once; the top ten carry around 1.2%. The sample consisted of peripheral blood, taken in the second trimester of pregnancy. Receptors were obtained from a female donor with multiple sclerosis, enrolled in a pregnancy study.

The J gene is TRBJ1-1, the V gene TRBV9; D gene uncertain. The length of the CDR3 is 13 residues. Trimming cost V 0 bases and J 5 bases, with 8 bases left between them. CDR1 is SGDLS, CDR2 YYNGEE, per germline. For the CDR3, the DNA is TGTGCCAGCAGCGTAGGCTCCGAGACTGAAGCTTTCTTT. It is translated as CASSVGSETEAFF.

The chain has TRBV6-1 and TRBJ2-5, with 10 positions matching TRBD2. The CDR3 contains 16 residues. With 0 bases clipped from V and 5 bases from J, the junction kept 6 bases outside the gene matches. The V gene's germline CDR1 is MNHNS and CDR2 SASEGT. DNA of the CDR3: TGTGCCAGCAGTGAAGCTAATAGCGGGGGGTCGGAGACCCAGTACTTC. Translated, it gives CASSEANSGGSETQYF.

This clone was counted between two and nine times. The chain combines TRBV18 with TRBJ2-2, with D possibly TRBD1 on 6 matching bases. The CDR3 extends over 15 amino acids. V lost 3 bases and J lost 1, with 9 bases in between. Germline lookup yields CDR1 KGHSH and CDR2 LQKENI. The CDR3, as DNA: TGTGCCAGCTCACCCGTACAGGGGAACACCGGGGAGCTGTTTTTT. Translated: CASSPVQGNTGELFF.

The chain has TRBV1 and TRBJ2-2; the table gives TRBD2 as D, unverified against the DNA. TRBV1 is annotated as a pseudogene. The CDR3 consists of 17 residues. The CDR3 here is CTSSQVLESRLTGELFF. CDR3 in DNA: TGCACCAGCAGCCAAGTACTGGAGTCCAGACTCACCGGGGAGCTGTTTTTT.

Comments on this clone: Other DNA sequences from this sample encode an identical CDR3 as well. The J gene is TRBJ2-7, the V gene TRBV9; 8 positions match TRBD1. J gave up 3 bases and V 0 bases, and 2 bases lay outside the gene matches. This CDR3 has 14 amino acids. Germline V CDR1 and CDR2: SGDLS, YYNGEE. The CDR3 reads CASSVATGGYEQYF. CDR3 in DNA: TGTGCCAGCAGCGTAGCTACAGGGGGCTACGAGCAGTACTTC. The variable domain in full, completed from reference TRBV9 and TRBJ2-7, reads DSGVTQTPKHLITATGQRVTLRCSPRSGDLSVYWYQQSLDQGLQFLIQYYNGEERAKGNILERFSAQQFPDLHSELNLSSLELGDSALYFCASSVATGGYEQYFGPGTRLTVT.

The rearrangement links TRBV7-6 to TRBJ2-3; perhaps TRBD2 as D (6 bases). The germline V and J ends were trimmed by 5 bases and 2 bases, with 17 bases remaining between them. This CDR3 is 16 amino acids long. CDR1 and CDR2 (germline): SGHVS, FNYEAQ. CDR3 sequence: CASSALFRDSTDTQYF. In DNA form, the CDR3 reads TGTGCCAGCAGCGCATTATTCCGGGACTCCACAGATACGCAGTATTTT.

The chain combines TRBV18 with TRBJ1-2, with D perhaps matching TRBD1 (6 bases). Germline CDR1 is KGHSH and CDR2 is LQKENI. This CDR3 is built from 14 residues. The V end lost 6 bases, the J end lost 4 bases, and 15 bases lay between the germline ends. CDR3 nucleotides: TGTGCCAGCTCCCTGGGCCAGGGGAGCTATGGCTACACCTTC. Amino acid sequence: CASSLGQGSYGYTF.

The chain couples TRBV7-9 to TRBJ2-5; D is undetermined. CDR1 SEHNR and CDR2 FQNEAQ come from the germline V gene (reference sequence). Trimming left V 1 base short and J 0 bases short, with 6 bases between. This CDR3 region has 14 residues. CDR3 nucleotide sequence: TGTGCCAGCAGCTTAGGGAGATACCAAGAGACCCAGTACTTC. Translated: CASSLGRYQETQYF.

The chain combines TRBV19 with TRBJ1-2, with 10 bases aligning to TRBD1. Germline V CDR1 and CDR2: LNHDA, SQIVND (reference sequence). This CDR3 has 13 amino acids. V lost 8 bases to trimming and J lost 8 bases; unmatched junction nucleotides: 8. CDR3 DNA: TGTGCCAGTGCCGGGACAGGGGTCCCCGGCTACACCTTC. Translation: CASAGTGVPGYTF.

The chain couples TRBV9 to TRBJ2-2; no clear D. The CDR3 has 13 amino acids. Germline V gene lookup returns CDR1 SGDLS and CDR2 YYNGEE. Trimming removed 4 bases at V and 4 bases at J, with 8 bases between. CDR3 amino acids: CASSLTSTGELFF. The CDR3 nucleotides are TGTGCCAGCAGCCTCACAAGCACCGGGGAGCTGTTTTTT.

V is TRBV5-1 and J is TRBJ2-6; 8 bases align to TRBD1. V shed 3 bases, J shed 6 bases, and the junction held 5 bases outside the gene matches. From germline, CDR1 is SGHRS and CDR2 YFSETQ. This CDR3 is built from 15 residues. CDR3 sequence: CASSSGQGMANVLTF. CDR3 sequence (DNA): TGCGCCAGCAGCTCCGGACAGGGAATGGCCAACGTCCTGACTTTC.

CDR3 coding DNA: TGCGCCAGCAGCGGAGCGGGCGGACAAGAGACCCAGTACTTC. Protein product: CASSGAGGQETQYF. The chain uses TRBV5-1 and TRBJ2-5, with a weak D call TRBD2 (6 bases). V was trimmed by 4 bases and J by 2 bases, leaving 12 bases between them. The CDR3 runs 14 residues. From germline, CDR1 is SGHRS and CDR2 YFSETQ.

This clone appeared a few times. This chain connects TRBV7-8 to TRBJ1-4; D gene uncertain. This CDR3 is built from 13 residues. Trimming left V 5 bases short and J 12 bases short, with 16 bases between. CDR1 is SGHVS and CDR2 is FQNEAQ in the germline V gene. CDR3 loop: CASSPRAQDQLFF. As DNA, the CDR3 is TGTGCCAGCAGCCCGAGGGCGCAGGACCAACTGTTTTTT.

The gene calls are TRBV5-1 and TRBJ1-3, with D unresolved. Germline V CDR1 and CDR2: SGHRS, YFSETQ. The CDR3 extends over 15 amino acids. V was trimmed by 0 bases and J by 4 bases, leaving 11 bases between them. CDR3 nucleotides: TGCGCCAGCAGCTTGGCCCCGAGTCGGGGAAACACCATATATTTT. Protein: CASSLAPSRGNTIYF.

The V call is TRBV5-1, the J call TRBJ2-1; maybe TRBD2 (6 bases). V gave up 0 bases and J gave up 1 base, with 8 bases separating them. CDR3 length: 15 amino acids. Germline values: CDR1 SGHRS, CDR2 YFSETQ. CDR3 coding DNA: TGCGCCAGCAGCTTGGGGGACTCTTCCTACAATGAGCAGTTCTTC. Protein product: CASSLGDSSYNEQFF.

CDR3 in DNA: TGTGCCAGCAGTGAACTAGCGGGGAGCTACAATGAGCAGTTCTTC. This translates into CASSELAGSYNEQFF. This rearrangement joins TRBV6-1 to TRBJ2-1, with 9 bases lining up with TRBD2. V lost 2 bases and J lost 3; bases outside the gene matches: 2. CDR3 length: 15 residues. Germline values: CDR1 MNHNS, CDR2 SASEGT.

The chain carries TRBV2 and TRBJ1-4; D not resolved. Germline lookup yields CDR1 SNHLY and CDR2 FYNNEI. The V and J ends lost 4 bases and 0 bases respectively, with 9 bases between them. The CDR3 is made up of 15 amino acids. DNA for the CDR3: TGTGCCAGCAGTGTACGACAAGCAACTAATGAAAAACTGTTTTTT. It translates to CASSVRQATNEKLFF.

The gene calls are TRBV27 and TRBJ2-1, with 12 bases fitting TRBD2. The CDR3 extends over 17 amino acids. Trimming removed 5 bases from V and 3 bases from J; junction bases left unmatched: 8. Looked up from germline, CDR1 is MNHEY and CDR2 is SMNVEV (reference sequence). The CDR3 DNA follows: TGTGCCAGCAGTGCCCGTCGGACTAGCGGGGTCTACAATGAGCAGTTCTTC. Translation gives CASSARRTSGVYNEQFF.

This clone was observed once. The V and J genes are TRBV11-3 and TRBJ2-4, with 13 bases matching TRBD2. Germline V gene sequence: CDR1 SGHNT, CDR2 YENEEA. J lost 4 bases, V lost 4 bases, and 7 bases had no gene match. This CDR3 is 17 amino acids long. CDR3 loop: CASSSTSGRSSKNIQYF. CDR3 nucleotide sequence: TGTGCCAGCAGCTCGACTAGCGGGAGGAGTTCGAAAAACATTCAGTACTTC.

V gene TRBV5-1 combines with J gene TRBJ2-5, with D maybe TRBD2 (6 bases). Trimming shortened V by 4 bases and J by 0 bases, and 13 bases separated the two germline ends. This CDR3 spans 15 amino acids. CDR1 SGHRS and CDR2 YFSETQ come from the germline V gene. CDR3 DNA: TGCGCCAGCAGCAATCAAGCGGGCGACCAAGAGACCCAGTACTTC. It encodes CASSNQAGDQETQYF.

The rearrangement joins TRBV2 to TRBJ2-1; possible D gene TRBD2, 6 bases. This CDR3 comprises 14 residues. V lost 7 bases to trimming and J lost 3 bases, with 13 bases between them. CDR1 is SNHLY, CDR2 FYNNEI, per germline. This CDR3 reads CASKGGDFYNEQFF. The CDR3 DNA sequence: TGTGCCAGCAAGGGCGGGGACTTCTACAATGAGCAGTTCTTC. Variable domain in full (rest from reference TRBV2 and TRBJ2-1): EPEVTQTPSHQVTQMGQEVILRCVPISNHLYFYWYRQILGQKVEFLVSFYNNEISEKSEIFDDQFSVERPDGSNFTLKIRSTKLEDSAMYFCASKGGDFYNEQFFGPGTRLTVL.

The chain couples TRBV27 to TRBJ2-7, with 12 bases that match TRBD1. Per the germline V gene, CDR1 is MNHEY and CDR2 is SMNVEV (reference sequence). The V and J ends lost 5 bases and 4 bases, in that order; junction bases with no gene match: 9. The CDR3 covers 16 residues. DNA for the CDR3: TGTGCCAGCAGTGCCTCCGGGACAGGGGGCTTGTACGAGCAGTACTTC. Protein product: CASSASGTGGLYEQYF.

This clone has only a few counts. The chain employs TRBV2 and TRBJ1-1; no reliable D call. This CDR3 region has 14 residues. V was cut by 4 bases and J by 2 bases, with 11 bases left in between. Germline CDR1 and CDR2: SNHLY and FYNNEI. CDR3 sequence (DNA): TGTGCCAGCAGTGTACGGAGATCCAACACTGAAGCTTTCTTT. As protein: CASSVRRSNTEAFF.

This clone was detected only once. The rearrangement uses TRBV28 and TRBJ1-2; the D is unclear. This CDR3 is 12 amino acids long. CDR1 is MDHEN, CDR2 SYDVKM, per germline. Trimming left V 7 bases short and J 8 bases short, with 14 bases between. This CDR3 reads CASTSLGSGYTF. Written as DNA, the CDR3 is TGTGCCAGCACTAGTTTAGGATCGGGCTACACCTTC.

The sample holds one count of this clone. CDR3 residues: CASSRWGGIFNQPQHF. In DNA form, the CDR3 reads TGTGCCAGCAGCCGCTGGGGGGGGATCTTTAATCAGCCCCAGCATTTT. This chain uses TRBV7-8 with TRBJ1-5, with D perhaps matching TRBD1 (5 bases). Looked up from germline, CDR1 is SGHVS and CDR2 is FQNEAQ. This CDR3 spans 16 amino acids. Trimming pared 5 bases from V and 4 bases from J, leaving 18 bases between. Together with reference TRBV7-8 and TRBJ1-5, the CDR3 gives the full variable domain: GAGVSQSPRYKVAKRGQDVALRCDPISGHVSLFWYQQALGQGPEFLTYFQNEAQLDKSGLPSDRFFAERPEGSVSTLKIQRTQQEDSAVYLCASSRWGGIFNQPQHFGDGTRLSIL.

The chain has TRBV2 and TRBJ1-5; possible D gene TRBD1, 6 bases. Germline loops: CDR1 SNHLY, CDR2 FYNNEI. Trimming cost V 1 base and J 6 bases, with 10 bases left between them. This CDR3 is 14 amino acids long. CDR3 loop: CASSEGQGSQPQHF. The DNA of the CDR3 is TGTGCCAGCAGTGAAGGGCAGGGGTCTCAGCCCCAGCATTTT. The full variable domain, its missing parts supplied by reference TRBV2 and TRBJ1-5, is EPEVTQTPSHQVTQMGQEVILRCVPISNHLYFYWYRQILGQKVEFLVSFYNNEISEKSEIFDDQFSVERPDGSNFTLKIRSTKLEDSAMYFCASSEGQGSQPQHFGDGTRLSIL.

This rearrangement joins TRBV19 to TRBJ1-1; D is uncertain. Germline V gene data show CDR1 as LNHDA and CDR2 as SQIVND (reference sequence). This CDR3 has 16 residues. The V end lost 6 bases, the J end lost 0 bases, and 17 bases lay between the germline ends. The CDR3 is CASSGPSGVLNTEAFF. The CDR3 DNA follows: TGTGCCAGTAGCGGCCCTAGTGGAGTCCTGAACACTGAAGCTTTCTTT.

This chain joins TRBV25-1 and TRBJ2-4; maybe TRBD1 (7 bases). The germline gives CDR1 MGHDK, CDR2 SYGVNS. V was clipped by 8 bases and J by 5 bases, with 13 bases between them. The CDR3 length is 13 residues. The CDR3 DNA is TGTGCCAGCGGAGGGGGCAGGGAAAACATTCAGTACTTC. Residues: CASGGGRENIQYF.

This clone was found many times. V is TRBV19 and J is TRBJ1-1; TRBD1 matches at 12 bases. Germline trimming cut 3 bases from V and 4 bases from J; bases unmatched to any gene: 9. The CDR3 loop spans 17 amino acids. Germline V CDR1 and CDR2: LNHDA, SQIVND (reference sequence). This chain's CDR3 is CASSIEIGTGGGTEAFF. The CDR3 DNA reads TGTGCCAGTAGTATTGAAATTGGGACAGGGGGCGGCACTGAAGCTTTCTTT.

The chain uses TRBV7-8 and TRBJ2-3, with a possible D match to TRBD2 (6 bases). V gave up 1 base and J gave up 2 bases, with 10 bases separating them. The length of the CDR3 is 15 residues. Germline V gene lookup returns CDR1 SGHVS and CDR2 FQNEAQ. CDR3 DNA sequence: TGTGCCAGCAGCTTAGTGGGGGGTCCCACAGATACGCAGTATTTT. It specifies CASSLVGGPTDTQYF.

The chain links TRBV9 to TRBJ2-1, with TRBD2 matching 10 bases. The CDR3 is 15 amino acids. V lost 3 bases to trimming and J lost 4 bases; unmatched junction nucleotides: 4. Per the germline V gene, CDR1 is SGDLS and CDR2 is YYNGEE. CDR3 sequence: CASSATSGSYNEQFF. The CDR3 region has the DNA TGTGCCAGCAGCGCGACTAGCGGGTCGTACAATGAGCAGTTCTTC.

The chain combines TRBV6-1 with TRBJ2-7; 13 bases align to TRBD2. The CDR3 runs 13 residues. Germline trimming cut 11 bases from V and 4 bases from J; bases unmatched to any gene: 5. Germline values: CDR1 MNHNS, CDR2 SASEGT. This CDR3 reads CAFRTSGRYEQYF. Written as DNA, the CDR3 is TGTGCCTTCCGGACTAGCGGGAGATACGAGCAGTACTTC.